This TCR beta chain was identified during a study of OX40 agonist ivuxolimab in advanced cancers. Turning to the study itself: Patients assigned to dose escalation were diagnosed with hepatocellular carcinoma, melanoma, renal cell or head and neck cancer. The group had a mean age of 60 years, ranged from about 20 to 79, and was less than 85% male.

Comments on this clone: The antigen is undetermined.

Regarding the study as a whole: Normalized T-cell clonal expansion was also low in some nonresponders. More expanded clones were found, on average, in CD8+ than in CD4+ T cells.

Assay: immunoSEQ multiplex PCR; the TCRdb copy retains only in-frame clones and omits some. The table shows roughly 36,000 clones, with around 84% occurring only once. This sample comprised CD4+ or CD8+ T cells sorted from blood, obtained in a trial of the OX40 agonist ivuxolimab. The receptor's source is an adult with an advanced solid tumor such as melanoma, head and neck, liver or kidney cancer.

CDR3 loop: CASSEALPGNVAFF. The CDR3 DNA reads TGTGCCAGCAGTGAAGCGCTTCCGGGTAATGTCGCTTTCTTT. The V call is TRBV6-1, the J call TRBJ1-1; D remains ambiguous. The CDR3 loop spans 14 amino acids. V lost 0 bases, J lost 11 bases, and 16 bases lay in between. Germline lookup yields CDR1 MNHNS and CDR2 SASEGT.